The sequence of this T cell receptor (beta chain) was determined in a study of blood T cell repertoires in COVID-19. Across the study: The samples span acute and convalescent COVID-19 from the United States, Italy and Spain. Nucleic acid was either cDNA or gDNA, and it came from T cells, B-cell-depleted T cells, or PBMCs.

Trimming took off 0 bases at V and 4 bases at J, with 9 bases between the two ends. The CDR3 runs to 13 residues. CDR1 and CDR2 (germline): GTSNPN, SVGIG (reference sequence). Authors' processing steps: Nucleated cell number was recorded as an estimate derived from reference gene primer amplification. The assay was immunoSEQ multiplex PCR, and TCRdb's table has in-frame clones only and misses some. V and J calls and clone size are copied from that table; D and trimming were computed from the DNA. The profile shows 150,000 or so clones, around 79% of them singletons. During active infection, Seattle patients enrolled and were then monitored through disease. This clone turned up a few times.

The chain carries TRBV30 and TRBJ1-1; D remains ambiguous. The sequenced material came from peripheral blood. The TCR was taken from a woman between 65 and 79 years old with COVID-19, enrolled during active disease. In DNA, the CDR3 is TGTGCCTGGAGTGTACACGGGTTCACTGAAGCTTTCTTT. This encodes CAWSVHGFTEAFF. Combining the CDR3 with reference TRBV30 and TRBJ1-1 gives the whole variable domain SQTIHQWPATLVQPVGSPLSLECTVEGTSNPNLYWYRQAAGRGLQLLFYSVGIGQISSEVPQNLSASRPQDRQFILSSKKLLLSDSGFYLCAWSVHGFTEAFFGQGTRLTVV.